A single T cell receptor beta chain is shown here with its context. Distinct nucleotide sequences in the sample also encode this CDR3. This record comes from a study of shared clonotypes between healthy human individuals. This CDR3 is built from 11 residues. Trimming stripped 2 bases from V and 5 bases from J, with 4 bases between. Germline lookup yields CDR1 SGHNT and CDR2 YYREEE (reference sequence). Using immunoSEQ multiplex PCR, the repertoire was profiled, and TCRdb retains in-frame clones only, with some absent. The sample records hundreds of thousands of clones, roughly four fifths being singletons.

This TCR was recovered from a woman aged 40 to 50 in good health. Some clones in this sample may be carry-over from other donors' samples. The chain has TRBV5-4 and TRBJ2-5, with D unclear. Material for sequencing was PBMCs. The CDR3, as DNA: TGTGCCAGCAGCTTTCGCGAGACCCAGTACTTC. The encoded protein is CASSFRETQYF.